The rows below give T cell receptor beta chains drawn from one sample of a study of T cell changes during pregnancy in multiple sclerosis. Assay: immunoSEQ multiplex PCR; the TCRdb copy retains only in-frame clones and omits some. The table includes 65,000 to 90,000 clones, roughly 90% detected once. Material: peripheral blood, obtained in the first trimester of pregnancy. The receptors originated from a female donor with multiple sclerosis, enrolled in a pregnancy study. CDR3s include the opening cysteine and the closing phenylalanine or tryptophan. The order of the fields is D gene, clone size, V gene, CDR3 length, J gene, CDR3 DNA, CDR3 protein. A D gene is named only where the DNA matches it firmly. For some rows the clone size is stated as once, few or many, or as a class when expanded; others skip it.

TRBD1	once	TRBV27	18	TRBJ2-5	TGTGCCAGCAGTAATACCGGGACAGGGGTCCCCGGGCGAGAGACCCAGTACTTC	CASSNTGTGVPGRETQYF
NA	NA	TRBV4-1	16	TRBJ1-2	TGCGCCAGCAGCCAAGAAATGGGACTACTAAACTATGGCTACACCTTC	CASSQEMGLLNYGYTF
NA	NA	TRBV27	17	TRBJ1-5	TGTGCCAGCAGTTTATCGGCGGGGGTGGCCAGCAATCAGCCCCAGCATTTT	CASSLSAGVASNQPQHF
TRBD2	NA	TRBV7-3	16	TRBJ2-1	TGTGCCAGCAGCCCTACTAGCGGGGGCTCCTACAATGAGCAGTTCTTC	CASSPTSGGSYNEQFF
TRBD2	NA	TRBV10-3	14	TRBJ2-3	TGTGCCACCGCACCCCTAGCGGCCACAGATACGCAGTATTTT	CATAPLAATDTQYF
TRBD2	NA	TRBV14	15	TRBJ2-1	TGTGCCAGCAGGGGTACGGGAGGTCCCTACAATGAGCAGTTCTTC	CASRGTGGPYNEQFF
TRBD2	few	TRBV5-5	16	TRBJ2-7	TGTGCCAGCAGCTTGGTGCTCAGCGGGGTTTGGTACGAGCAGTACTTC	CASSLVLSGVWYEQYF
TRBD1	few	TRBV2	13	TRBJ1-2	TGTGCCAGCAGTGAAGGACAGGGCTATGGCTACACCTTC	CASSEGQGYGYTF
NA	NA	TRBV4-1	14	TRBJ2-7	TGCGCCAGCAGCCAAGAAGGAGAGACCTACGAGCAGTACTTC	CASSQEGETYEQYF
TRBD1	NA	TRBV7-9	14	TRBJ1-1	TGTGCCAGCAGCTTGACAGGGGACCTGGCTGAAGCTTTCTTT	CASSLTGDLAEAFF
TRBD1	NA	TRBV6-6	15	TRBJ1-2	TGTGCCAGCAGTTTCAATGCGGGACAGGGAAGTATCTACACCTTC	CASSFNAGQGSIYTF
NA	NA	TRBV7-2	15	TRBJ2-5	TGTGCCAGCAGCTCAATGGGGGGGGCCGGGGAGACCCAGTACTTC	CASSSMGGAGETQYF
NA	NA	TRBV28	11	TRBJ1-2	TGTGCCAGCAGTGGCAGCTATGGCTACACCTTC	CASSGSYGYTF
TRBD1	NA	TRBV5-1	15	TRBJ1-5	TGCGCCAGCAGCCTTGGGGACAGGGCAAATCAGCCCCAGCATTTT	CASSLGDRANQPQHF
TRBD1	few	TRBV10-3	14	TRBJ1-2	TGTGCCATCACCATCGGGACAGCTAACTATGGCTACACCTTC	CAITIGTANYGYTF
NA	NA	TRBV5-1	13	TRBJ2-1	TGCGCCAGCAGCTTGGGACCGCTGGAGGAGCAGTTCTTC	CASSLGPLEEQFF
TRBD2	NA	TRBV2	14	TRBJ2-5	TGTGCCAGCAGTGAAGGACTAGCGGGGGTGGCCCAGTACTTC	CASSEGLAGVAQYF
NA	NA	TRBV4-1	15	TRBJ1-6	TGCGCCAGCAGCCAAGACTTAGATCATAATTCACCCCTCCACTTT	CASSQDLDHNSPLHF
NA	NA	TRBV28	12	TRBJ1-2	TGTGCCAGCAGTTTGGAGGGGTTTTACTTCACCTTC	CASSLEGFYFTF
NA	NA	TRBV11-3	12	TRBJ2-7	TGTGCCAGCAACTACGGGTCCTACGAGCAGTACTTC	CASNYGSYEQYF
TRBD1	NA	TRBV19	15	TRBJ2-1	TGTGCCAGTAGTATACCCGGGACAGGGATCGATGAGCAGTTCTTC	CASSIPGTGIDEQFF
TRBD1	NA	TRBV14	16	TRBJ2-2	TGTGCCAGCAGCGTCGGGACAGTTTCGAACACCGGGGAGCTGTTTTTT	CASSVGTVSNTGELFF
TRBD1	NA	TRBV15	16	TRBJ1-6	TGTGCCACCAGCAGTGCGGACAGGCCCGGAAATTCACCCCTCCACTTT	CATSSADRPGNSPLHF
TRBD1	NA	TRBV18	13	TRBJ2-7	TGTGCCAGCTCCGGGACAGGGCAGAGCGAGCAGTACTTC	CASSGTGQSEQYF
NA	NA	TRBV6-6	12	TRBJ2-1	TGTGCCACCCTTGGTCAGTTCGTCCACCCGTTCTTC	CATLGQFVHPFF
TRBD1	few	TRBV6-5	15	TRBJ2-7	TGTGCCAGCAGCCCAGGGACAGGGGCAACCTACGAGCAGTACTTC	CASSPGTGATYEQYF
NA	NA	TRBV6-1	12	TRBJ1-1	TGTGCCACCAGGACAGTGAACACTGAAGCTTTCTTT	CATRTVNTEAFF
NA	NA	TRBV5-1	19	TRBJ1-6	TGCGCCAGCAGCTTCAACGACCGGACCGGCGGGCAGACTAATTCACCCCTCCACTTT	CASSFNDRTGGQTNSPLHF
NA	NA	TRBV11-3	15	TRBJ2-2	TGTGCCAGCAGCTCGGGGGACGTATACACCGGGGAGCTGTTTTTT	CASSSGDVYTGELFF
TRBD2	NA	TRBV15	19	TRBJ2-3	TGTGCCACCAGCAGAGATTGGGATCGGACTAGCGGGAGGACTGATACGCAGTATTTT	CATSRDWDRTSGRTDTQYF
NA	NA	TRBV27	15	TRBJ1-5	TGTGCCAGCCGCGTATCAGAGGGTGCCTATCAGCCCCAGCATTTT	CASRVSEGAYQPQHF
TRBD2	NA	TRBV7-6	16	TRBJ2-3	TGTGCCAGCAGCTTAGCTATAGCGGGGGGGACAGATACGCAGTATTTT	CASSLAIAGGTDTQYF
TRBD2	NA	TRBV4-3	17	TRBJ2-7	TGCGCCAGCAGCCAAGAATGGAGGAGCGGGGGTTCTGGCGAGCAGTACTTC	CASSQEWRSGGSGEQYF
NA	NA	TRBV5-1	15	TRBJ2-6	TGCGCCAGCAATGGAGGTCCGCCTGGGGCCAACGTCCTGACTTTC	CASNGGPPGANVLTF
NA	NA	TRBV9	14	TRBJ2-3	TGTGCCAGCAGCGCGTCGGGGGGCACAGATACGCAGTATTTT	CASSASGGTDTQYF
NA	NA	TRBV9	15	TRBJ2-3	TGTGCCAGCAGCGTAGTTGCGGGGGCCAGGGATACGCAGTATTTT	CASSVVAGARDTQYF
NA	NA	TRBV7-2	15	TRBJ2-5	TGTGCCAGCAGCCCGCCCTGGGTAGAGGAGGAGACCCAGTACTTC	CASSPPWVEEETQYF
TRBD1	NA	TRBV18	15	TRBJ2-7	TGTGCCAGCTCATTCCGGGACAGCAGCTCCTACGAGCAGTACTTC	CASSFRDSSSYEQYF
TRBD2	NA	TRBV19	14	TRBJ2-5	TGTGCCAGTAGTATTTTGGCGGGAGACGAGACCCAGTACTTC	CASSILAGDETQYF
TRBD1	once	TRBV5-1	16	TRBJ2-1	TGCGCCAGCAGCTTGCCCGGGACAGGGTTTGGAAATGAGCAGTTCTTC	CASSLPGTGFGNEQFF
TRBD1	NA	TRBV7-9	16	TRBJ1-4	TGTGCCAGCAGCTTGGGACAGTTCACAACTAATGAAAAACTGTTTTTT	CASSLGQFTTNEKLFF
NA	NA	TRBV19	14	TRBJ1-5	TGTGCCAGTAGCAAGCTAGACGAAAATCAGCCCCAGCATTTT	CASSKLDENQPQHF
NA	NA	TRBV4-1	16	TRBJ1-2	TGCGCCAGCAGCCAAGAGAGGGGGGGACCCAGTGGTGGCTACACCTTC	CASSQERGGPSGGYTF
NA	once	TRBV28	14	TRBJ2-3	TGTGCCAGCACGCTAGCAGGTAGCACAGATACGCAGTATTTT	CASTLAGSTDTQYF
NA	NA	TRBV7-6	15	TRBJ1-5	TGTGCCAGCAGCCCACTACAGGGCATCGATCAGCCCCAGCATTTT	CASSPLQGIDQPQHF
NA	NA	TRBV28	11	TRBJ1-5	TGTGCCAGCAGTTTCAGTCAGCCCCAGCATTTT	CASSFSQPQHF
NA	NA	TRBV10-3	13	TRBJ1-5	TGTGCCATCACAGGGGCCTACAATCAGCCCCAGCATTTT	CAITGAYNQPQHF
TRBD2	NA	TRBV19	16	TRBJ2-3	TGTGCCAGTAGTACACAGCGACTAGCGGGCACAGATACGCAGTATTTT	CASSTQRLAGTDTQYF
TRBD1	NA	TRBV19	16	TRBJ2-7	TGTGCCAGTAGTACCCCGGGACAGGGGGTCGCCTACGAGCAGTACTTC	CASSTPGQGVAYEQYF
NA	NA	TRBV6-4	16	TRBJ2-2	TGTGCCAGCAGTGCCCACTCGTCCCCGGGGTCCGGGGAGCTGTTTTTT	CASSAHSSPGSGELFF
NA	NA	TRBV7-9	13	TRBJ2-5	TGTGCCAGCAGCTTACGCAGCGGGGAGACCCAGTACTTC	CASSLRSGETQYF
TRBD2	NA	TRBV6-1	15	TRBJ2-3	TGTGCCAGCAGTGAAGTCGGGGCGGGGGAATATACGCAGTATTTT	CASSEVGAGEYTQYF
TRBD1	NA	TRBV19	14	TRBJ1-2	TGTGCCAGTATGTTGGGACAGGGGTTGTCTGGCTACACCTTC	CASMLGQGLSGYTF
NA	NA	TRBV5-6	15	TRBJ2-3	TGTGCCAGCAGCTTGGTGGACAGACCCACAGATACGCAGTATTTT	CASSLVDRPTDTQYF
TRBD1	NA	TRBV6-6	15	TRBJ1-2	TGTGCCAGCATAATAACCGAGGGACAGTCCTATGGCTACACCTTC	CASIITEGQSYGYTF
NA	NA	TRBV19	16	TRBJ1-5	TGTGCCAGTAGTCAGCAGGGGATTCGACGGGATCAGCCCCAGCATTTT	CASSQQGIRRDQPQHF
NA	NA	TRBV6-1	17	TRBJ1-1	TGTGCCAGCAGTGCTACCGGGACAACCTACCTTAACACTGAAGCTTTCTTT	CASSATGTTYLNTEAFF